This record concerns one TCR beta chain sequence. These data belong to a study of human T cells and chemical hapten exposure. Single cDNA molecules in the library carried unique molecular identifiers attached during preparation. TCRdb re-derived calls from the RACE reads in MiXCR, one entry per CDR3 protein. The sample contains approximately 370,000 distinct CDR3 sequences, around 5.5% of which appear only once. CDR1 is SQVTM and CDR2 is ANQGSEA in the germline V gene. V dropped 4 bases and J dropped 5 bases, with 9 bases sitting between them. The CDR3 totals 12 residues. Time point indicated: pre-sensitization, week 0. Treatment specified: therapeutic diphenylcyclopropenone sensitization with weekly scalp DPC.

This chain connects TRBV29-1 to TRBJ1-5; perhaps TRBD1 as D (5 bases). The sample consisted of whole blood, taken in connection with sensitization to the hapten diphenylcyclopropenone (DPC). This TCR was sampled from a woman aged 18-30 years with alopecia areata. Some clones in this sample may be carry-over from other donors' samples. The CDR3 DNA reads as TGCAGCGTTGTCGGGGCCGATCAGCCCCAGCATTTT. Protein sequence: CSVVGADQPQHF.